Below, 14 T cell receptor beta chains from the same sample are listed, as sequenced in a study of cytomegalovirus exposure and HLA in healthy donors. With 60 Vbeta and 13 Jbeta primers, the PCR was carried out. Only in-frame clones appear in the TCRdb table, and some are missing; sequencing was by immunoSEQ multiplex PCR. The sample shows roughly 150,000 clones, around 79% of them seen only once. Sequencing used PBMCs. Source of these receptors: a man younger than 45 in good health and CMV-seropositive.

V is TRBV5-1 and J is TRBJ1-2; TRBD1 aligns across 8 bases. V lost 3 bases and J lost 3; bases outside the gene matches: 4. This CDR3 has 14 amino acids. Germline V gene lookup returns CDR1 SGHRS and CDR2 YFSETQ. CDR3 sequence reads: CASSSDRVDYGYTF. As DNA, the CDR3 is TGCGCCAGCAGCTCGGACAGGGTCGACTATGGCTACACCTTC.

The chain is built from TRBV7-2 and TRBJ2-5; the match to TRBD2 covers 8 bases. The CDR3 runs 15 residues. The germline V gene encodes CDR1 SGHTA and CDR2 FQGNSA. The V segment lost 2 bases and the J segment 1 base; nucleotides outside the gene matches: 3. CDR3 protein: CASSLRTSGQETQYF. DNA for the CDR3: TGTGCCAGCAGCTTAAGAACTAGCGGCCAAGAGACCCAGTACTTC.

The chain employs TRBV6-5 and TRBJ2-7, with 9 positions matching TRBD1. The CDR3 is made up of 13 amino acids. CDR1 and CDR2 from the germline V gene are MNHEY and SVGAGI. Trimming removed 7 bases from V and 7 bases from J; junction bases left unmatched: 8. The CDR3 DNA reads as TGTGCCAGCATGGGACAGGGATTGAGGGAGCAGTACTTC. The encoded protein is CASMGQGLREQYF.

V and J are TRBV11-3 and TRBJ1-5; 7 bases are a match to TRBD1. CDR1 and CDR2 from the germline V gene are SGHNT and YENEEA. This CDR3 has 17 residues. Trimming removed 1 base from V and 4 bases from J; junction bases left unmatched: 10. The CDR3 bases are TGTGCCAGCAGCTTAGCCCGAGGCGACAGGGCAAATCAGCCCCAGCATTTT. Protein: CASSLARGDRANQPQHF.

The chain couples TRBV2 to TRBJ1-3, with D hard to call. The CDR3 is 15 amino acids. Trimming shortened V by 4 bases and J by 0 bases, and 10 bases separated the two germline ends. CDR1 and CDR2 (germline): SNHLY, FYNNEI. Here the CDR3 reads CASSVMAYSGNTIYF. The DNA of the CDR3 is TGTGCCAGCAGTGTCATGGCTTACTCTGGAAACACCATATATTTT.

The chain recombines TRBV6-1 with TRBJ2-7, with D possibly being TRBD1 (5 bases). The germline V gene encodes CDR1 MNHNS and CDR2 SASEGT. V lost 7 bases to trimming and J lost 2 bases, with 12 bases between them. The CDR3 is 13 amino acids. CDR3: CASTLDTAYEQYF. CDR3 bases: TGTGCCAGCACCTTGGACACTGCCTACGAGCAGTACTTC.

This rearrangement joins TRBV27 to TRBJ1-5, with D perhaps matching TRBD1 (5 bases). The CDR3 loop spans 16 amino acids. Germline lookup yields CDR1 MNHEY and CDR2 SMNVEV (reference sequence). Between the trimmed V and J ends, which lost 8 bases and 0 bases, there was a span of 17 bases. CDR3 in amino acids: CASSRVGVYSNQPQHF. Here the CDR3 DNA reads TGTGCCAGCTCTCGGGTAGGGGTGTATAGCAATCAGCCCCAGCATTTT.

This chain links TRBV28 with TRBJ1-5; TRBD1 matches 7 bases. The germline V gene encodes CDR1 MDHEN and CDR2 SYDVKM. The CDR3 is made up of 16 amino acids. Losses at the gene ends were 9 bases for V and 0 bases for J; bases not matched to a gene: 11. The CDR3 DNA is TGTGCCAGTGGGCGTGCAGGGGGTGATAGCAATCAGCCCCAGCATTTT. It encodes CASGRAGGDSNQPQHF.

The chain couples TRBV6-5 to TRBJ2-1, with 8 bases fitting TRBD2. This CDR3 has 16 amino acids. Germline V gene data show CDR1 as MNHEY and CDR2 as SVGAGI. The V segment lost 2 bases and the J segment 4 bases; nucleotides outside the gene matches: 7. The CDR3 DNA is TGTGCCAGCAGTTACACACTAGCGGCCCCTTACAATGAGCAGTTCTTC. Protein sequence: CASSYTLAAPYNEQFF.

This clone came up a few times. The rearrangement uses TRBV5-1 and TRBJ2-2; the D gene is possibly TRBD2 (5 bases). Germline CDR1 SGHRS, CDR2 YFSETQ. The CDR3 is made up of 16 amino acids. V lost 0 bases and J 0 bases, leaving 9 bases between the germline ends. The CDR3 region is CASSLGLAANTGELFF. The CDR3 coding sequence is TGCGCCAGCAGCTTGGGGCTAGCCGCGAACACCGGGGAGCTGTTTTTT.

This chain joins TRBV6-4 and TRBJ1-6; D gene ambiguous. The CDR3 is 13 amino acids. Germline CDR1 MRHNA, CDR2 SNTAGT. The V gene lost 0 bases and the J gene lost 10 bases, with 7 bases spanning the gap. The CDR3 protein is CASSDSTYSPLHF. The CDR3 nucleotides are TGTGCCAGCAGTGACTCGACATACTCACCCCTCCACTTT.

This chain connects TRBV18 to TRBJ1-6; no firm D call. This CDR3 contains 17 residues. CDR1 is KGHSH and CDR2 is LQKENI in the germline V gene. V was shortened by 1 base and J by 9 bases, with 19 bases between the two germline ends. The CDR3 region has the DNA TGTGCCAGCTCACCACTGCGTACCGGGTCTACGGGTTCACCCCTCCACTTT. This codes for CASSPLRTGSTGSPLHF.

The chain has TRBV6-7 and TRBJ1-4; no firm D call. TRBV6-7 is given ORF status, its function remaining uncertain. CDR3 length: 15 amino acids. V was clipped by 0 bases and J by 1 base, with 6 bases between them. The CDR3 sequence is CASSYSQITNEKLFF. CDR3 DNA: TGTGCCAGCAGTTACTCCCAGATAACTAATGAAAAACTGTTTTTT.

This clone has only one observation. A junction end diverges from the germline sequence, so it may reflect a read error. The chain combines TRBV30 with TRBJ1-1; D not certain. The germline V gene encodes CDR1 GTSNPN and CDR2 SVGIG (reference sequence). The length of the CDR3 is 14 residues. The CDR3 spells CAWSKRGVSTEALF. CDR3 coding DNA: TGTGCCTGGAGTAAACGCGGGGTAAGCACTGAAGCTCTCTTT.